What follows are 5 T cell receptor beta chains derived from one specimen sequenced in a study of cytomegalovirus exposure and HLA in healthy donors. PCR employed 60 Vbeta and 13 Jbeta primers. Assay used: immunoSEQ multiplex PCR; TCRdb lists only in-frame clones, some missing. Here the sample spans roughly 86,000 clones, roughly 67% being singletons. The sequenced material came from PBMCs. The receptors shown here come from a woman aged 45-60 years in good health and CMV-seropositive.

This clone was seen only a few times. DNA of the CDR3: TGTGCCAGCAGGGGAGGATTAGATCGGGCTTACGAGCAGTACTTC. Translation gives CASRGGLDRAYEQYF. The chain carries TRBV28 and TRBJ2-7; maybe TRBD2 (6 bases). The V end lost 6 bases, the J end lost 4 bases, and 19 bases lay between the germline ends. Germline V gives CDR1 MDHEN, CDR2 SYDVKM. CDR3 size: 15 residues.

The J gene is TRBJ1-1, the V gene TRBV5-8; D unresolved. Germline assignment: CDR1 SGHTS and CDR2 YDEGEE. The germline V and J ends were trimmed by 0 bases and 7 bases, with 4 bases remaining between them. The CDR3 totals 11 residues. For the CDR3, the DNA is TGTGCCAGCAGCTTGGGAGATGAAGCTTTCTTT. This codes for CASSLGDEAFF. Supplemented by reference TRBV5-8 and TRBJ1-1, the full variable domain reads EAGVTQSPTHLIKTRGQQATLRCSPISGHTSVYWYQQALGLGLQFLLWYDEGEERNRGNFPPRFSGRQFPNYSSELNVNALELEDSALYLCASSLGDEAFFGQGTRLTVV.

The chain has TRBV19 and TRBJ1-6; 10 nucleotides line up with TRBD1. J gave up 2 bases and V 10 bases, and 5 bases lay outside the gene matches. Germline assignment: CDR1 LNHDA and CDR2 SQIVND (reference sequence). The CDR3 is 15 amino acids. CDR3 DNA sequence: TGTGCCACTGGGACAGGGGACACCTATAATTCACCCCTCCACTTT. Translating it yields CATGTGDTYNSPLHF.

This chain links TRBV11-2 with TRBJ1-1; D is unclear. From germline, CDR1 is SGHAT and CDR2 FQNNGV. Trimming shortened V by 5 bases and J by 5 bases, and 18 bases separated the two germline ends. The CDR3 is 15 residues long. CDR3 protein: CASSPSVQPRTEAFF. The CDR3 bases are TGTGCCAGCAGCCCAAGTGTCCAACCGAGGACTGAAGCTTTCTTT. Variable domain in full (rest from reference TRBV11-2 and TRBJ1-1): EAGVAQSPRYKIIEKRQSVAFWCNPISGHATLYWYQQILGQGPKLLIQFQNNGVVDDSQLPKDRFSAERLKGVDSTLKIQPAKLEDSAVYLCASSPSVQPRTEAFFGQGTRLTVV.

CDR3 DNA sequence: TGTGCCAGCAGCTTAGAGGGACAGAGCTCCTACGAGCAGTACTTC. Translation gives CASSLEGQSSYEQYF. This sequence joins TRBV11-1 and TRBJ2-7; 7 bases are a match to TRBD1. Germline V lookup: CDR1 SGHAT, CDR2 FQDESV (reference sequence). The CDR3 is made up of 15 amino acids. The trim removed 1 base at V and 0 bases at J, leaving 3 bases unmatched.